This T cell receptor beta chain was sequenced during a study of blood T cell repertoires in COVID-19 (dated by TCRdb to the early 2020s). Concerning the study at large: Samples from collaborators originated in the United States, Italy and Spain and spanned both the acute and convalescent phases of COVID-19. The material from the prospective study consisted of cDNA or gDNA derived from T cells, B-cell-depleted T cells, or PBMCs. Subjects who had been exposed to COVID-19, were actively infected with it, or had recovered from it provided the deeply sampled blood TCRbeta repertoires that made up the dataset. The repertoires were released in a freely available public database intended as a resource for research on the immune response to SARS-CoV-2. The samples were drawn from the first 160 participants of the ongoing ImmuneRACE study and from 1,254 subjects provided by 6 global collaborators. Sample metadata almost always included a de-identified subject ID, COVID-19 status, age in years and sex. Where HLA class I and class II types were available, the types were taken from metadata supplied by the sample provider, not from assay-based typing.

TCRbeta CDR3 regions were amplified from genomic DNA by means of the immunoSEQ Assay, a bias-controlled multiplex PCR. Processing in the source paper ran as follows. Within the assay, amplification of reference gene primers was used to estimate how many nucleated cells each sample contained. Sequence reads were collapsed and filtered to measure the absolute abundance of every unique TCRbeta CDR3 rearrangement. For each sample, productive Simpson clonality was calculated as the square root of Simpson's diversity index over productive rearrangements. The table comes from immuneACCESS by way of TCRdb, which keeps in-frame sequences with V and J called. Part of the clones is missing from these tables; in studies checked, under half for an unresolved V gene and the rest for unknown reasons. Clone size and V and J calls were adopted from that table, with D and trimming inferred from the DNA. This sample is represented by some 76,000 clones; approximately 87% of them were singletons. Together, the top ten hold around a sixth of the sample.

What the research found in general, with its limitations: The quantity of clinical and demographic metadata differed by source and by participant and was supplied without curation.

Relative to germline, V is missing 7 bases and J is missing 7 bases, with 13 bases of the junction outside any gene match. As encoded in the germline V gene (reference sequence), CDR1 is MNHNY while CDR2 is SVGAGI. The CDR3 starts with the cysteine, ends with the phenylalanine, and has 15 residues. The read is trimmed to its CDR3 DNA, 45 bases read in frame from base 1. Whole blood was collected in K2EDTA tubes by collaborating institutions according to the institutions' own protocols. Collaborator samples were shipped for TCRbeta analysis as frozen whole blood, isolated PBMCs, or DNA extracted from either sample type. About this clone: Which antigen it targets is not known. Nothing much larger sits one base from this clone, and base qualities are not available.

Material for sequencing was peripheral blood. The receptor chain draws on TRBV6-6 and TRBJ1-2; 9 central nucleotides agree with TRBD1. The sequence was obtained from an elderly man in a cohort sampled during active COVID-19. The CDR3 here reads CASNPGQGLVVGYTF. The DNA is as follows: TGTGCCAGCAACCCGGGACAGGGACTTGTAGTTGGCTACACCTTC.